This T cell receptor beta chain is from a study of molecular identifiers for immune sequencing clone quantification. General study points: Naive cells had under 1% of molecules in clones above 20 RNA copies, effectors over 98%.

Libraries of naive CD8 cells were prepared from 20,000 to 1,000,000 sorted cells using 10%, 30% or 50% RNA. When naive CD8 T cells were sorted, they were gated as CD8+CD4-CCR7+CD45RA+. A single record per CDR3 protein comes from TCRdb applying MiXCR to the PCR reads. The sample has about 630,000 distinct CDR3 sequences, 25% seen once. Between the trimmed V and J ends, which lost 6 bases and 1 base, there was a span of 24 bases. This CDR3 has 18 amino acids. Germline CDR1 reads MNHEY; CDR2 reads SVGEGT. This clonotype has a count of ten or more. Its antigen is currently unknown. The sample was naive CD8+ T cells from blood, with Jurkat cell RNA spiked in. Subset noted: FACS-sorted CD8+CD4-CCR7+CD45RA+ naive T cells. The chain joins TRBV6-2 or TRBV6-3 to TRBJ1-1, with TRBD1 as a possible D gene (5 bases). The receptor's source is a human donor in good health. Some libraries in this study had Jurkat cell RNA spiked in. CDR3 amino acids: CASSRDRGSRGSNTEAFF. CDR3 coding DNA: TGTGCCAGCAGCCGTGACAGAGGGTCAAGGGGATCGAACACTGAAGCTTTCTTT.